This T cell receptor beta chain originates from a study of shared clonotypes between healthy human individuals. CDR1 SEHNR and CDR2 FQNEAQ come from the germline V gene (reference sequence). The V and J ends lost 4 bases and 4 bases, in that order; junction bases with no gene match: 9. This CDR3 region has 15 residues. In the naive CD8 group, cells lacked CD45RO and were positively selected for CCR7, so terminally differentiated effector memory CD45RA+ cells were left out. Every one of the donors was a Caucasian adult that lived in Nashville, Tennessee. The deep-level immunoSEQ assay was used. Sequencing was performed with immunoSEQ multiplex PCR; in TCRdb, only in-frame clones are kept and a portion is missing. The table records some 580,000 clones, roughly 98% of them present only once.

The sequencing sample was made of naive CD8+ T cells sorted from blood. The rearrangement joins TRBV7-9 to TRBJ2-7; 8 nucleotides line up with TRBD2. The clonotype originates from a young man in good health. The CDR3 coding sequence is TGTGCCAGCAGCTCGCCGCAAGGGACTAGTTACGAGCAGTACTTC. It yields the protein CASSSPQGTSYEQYF.